This TCR beta chain comes out of a study of OX40 agonist ivuxolimab in advanced cancers. A single count supports this clone. Its specificity is unknown. CDR1 and CDR2 from the germline V gene are SNHLY and FYNNEI. The CDR3 is 14 residues long. V gave up 8 bases and J gave up 1 base; unmatched junction bases: 5. Study results and limitations: It was also the case that some nonresponders had low normalized T-cell clonal expansion. Among the lowest peripheral clonal expansion occurred in 0.1-3.0 mg/kg partial responders.

Sequencing used immunoSEQ multiplex PCR; TCRdb keeps in-frame clones, though not all of them. The sample carries roughly 110,000 clones, less than 95% recorded once. The sequence was collected from an adult with an advanced solid tumor such as melanoma, head and neck, liver or kidney cancer. Here the sequenced sample was CD4+ or CD8+ T cells sorted from blood, taken in a trial of the OX40 agonist ivuxolimab. The V and J genes are TRBV2 and TRBJ1-3; 7 bases map to TRBD1. The CDR3 DNA follows: TGTGCCAGCGACGGGACAGCATCTGGAAACACCATATATTTT. It encodes CASDGTASGNTIYF.